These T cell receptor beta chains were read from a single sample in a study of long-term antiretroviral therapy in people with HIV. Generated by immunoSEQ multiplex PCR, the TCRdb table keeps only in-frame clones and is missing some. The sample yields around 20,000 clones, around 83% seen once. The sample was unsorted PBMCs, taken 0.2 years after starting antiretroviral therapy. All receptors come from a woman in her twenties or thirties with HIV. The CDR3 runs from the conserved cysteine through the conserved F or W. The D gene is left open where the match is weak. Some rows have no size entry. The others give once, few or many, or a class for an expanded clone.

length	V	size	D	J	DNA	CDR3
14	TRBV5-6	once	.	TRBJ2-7	TGTGCCAGCAGCCCTTACCTAAGACTGGGCGAGCAGTACTTC	CASSPYLRLGEQYF
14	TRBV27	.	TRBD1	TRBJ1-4	TGTGCCAGCAGTAATGACAGGGGCAGCGAAAAACTGTTTTTT	CASSNDRGSEKLFF
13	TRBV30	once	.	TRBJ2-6	TGTGCCTGGAGTGTAGGGGGGGCCAACGTCCTGACTTTC	CAWSVGGANVLTF
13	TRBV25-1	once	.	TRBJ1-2	TGTGCCAGCAGTGAGCAGGATAAAGGTGGCTACACCTTC	CASSEQDKGGYTF
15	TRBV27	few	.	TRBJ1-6	TGTGCCAGCAGTAAGGGGGGGGCCTATAATTCACCCCTCCACTTT	CASSKGGAYNSPLHF
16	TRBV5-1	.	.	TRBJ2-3	TGCGCCAGCAGCGGGTTACTACCGGGAACCACAGATACGCAGTATTTT	CASSGLLPGTTDTQYF
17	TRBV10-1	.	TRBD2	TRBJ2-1	TGCGCCAGCAGTGAGTCCACTAGCGGGGGGGCCTACAATGAGCAGTTCTTC	CASSESTSGGAYNEQFF
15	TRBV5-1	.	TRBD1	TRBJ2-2	TGCGCCAGCAGCACAGGGGACCCGAACACCGGGGAGCTGTTTTTT	CASSTGDPNTGELFF
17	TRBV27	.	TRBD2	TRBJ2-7	TGTGCCAGCAGCGACCGACTAGCGGGGGCGAGCTCCTACGAGCAGTACTTC	CASSDRLAGASSYEQYF
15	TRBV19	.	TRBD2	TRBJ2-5	TGTGCCAGTAGTATCCGACTAGCGGGGGAAGAGACCCAGTACTTC	CASSIRLAGEETQYF
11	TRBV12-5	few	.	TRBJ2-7	TGTGCTAGTGGCCACGTCTACGAGCAGTACTTC	CASGHVYEQYF
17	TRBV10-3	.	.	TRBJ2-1	TGTGCCATCAGTGGTTTAAGGAGGGGGAGCTCCTACAATGAGCAGTTCTTC	CAISGLRRGSSYNEQFF
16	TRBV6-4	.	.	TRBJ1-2	TGTGCCAGCAGGAGAACCGCTCTAGACTCGATCTATGGCTACACCTTC	CASRRTALDSIYGYTF
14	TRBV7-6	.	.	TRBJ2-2	TGTGCCAGCAGCCTTCAGGAGAACACCGGGGAGCTGTTTTTT	CASSLQENTGELFF
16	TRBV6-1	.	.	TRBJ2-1	TGTGCCAGCAGTGACCGGATACGGGGGATGGCAATGAGGGATATCTTC	CASSDRIRGMAMRDIF
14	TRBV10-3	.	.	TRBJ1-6	TGTGCCATCAGTCAGGGCCGGGGATCTTCACCCCTCCACTTT	CAISQGRGSSPLHF
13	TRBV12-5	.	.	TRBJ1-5	TGTGCTAGCCTAGCTAGGGGCAATCAGCCCCAGCATTTT	CASLARGNQPQHF
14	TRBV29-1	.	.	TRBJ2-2	TGCAGCGTGAAGGGGTTAGTTAACACCGGGGAGCTGTTTTTT	CSVKGLVNTGELFF
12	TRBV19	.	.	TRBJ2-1	TGTGCCAGTAGTACGTCAGAGGTTGAGCAGTTCTTC	CASSTSEVEQFF
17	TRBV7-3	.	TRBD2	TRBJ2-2	TGTGCCAGCAGCCTCTTACTTGGAGCGGGGGGGTCCGGGGAGCTGTTTTTT	CASSLLLGAGGSGELFF
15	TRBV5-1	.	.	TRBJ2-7	TGCGCCAGCAGCCCCGTCCAGAATTTGGCCTACGAGCAGTACTTC	CASSPVQNLAYEQYF
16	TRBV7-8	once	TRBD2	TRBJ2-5	TGTGCCAGCAGCTTCGGGCGGGGGGGAATCCAAGAGACCCAGTACTTC	CASSFGRGGIQETQYF
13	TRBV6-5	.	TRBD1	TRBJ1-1	TGTGCCAGCAGTGGACAGGGGAACACTGAAGCTTTCTTT	CASSGQGNTEAFF
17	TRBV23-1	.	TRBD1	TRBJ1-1	TGCGCCAGCAGTCAATCAGGGGGCCTTGTCAGTGACACTGAAGCTTTCTTT	CASSQSGGLVSDTEAFF
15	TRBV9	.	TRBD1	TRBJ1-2	TGTGCCAGCAGCGCGTGGACAGGGGGCAACTATGGCTACACCTTC	CASSAWTGGNYGYTF
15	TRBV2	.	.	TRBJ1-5	TGTGCCAGCAGTGATCTCGTCAGGGGATATCAGCCCCAGCATTTT	CASSDLVRGYQPQHF
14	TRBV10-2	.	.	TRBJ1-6	TGCGCCAGCAGAGCGGACAGAAATAATTCACCCCTCCACTTT	CASRADRNNSPLHF
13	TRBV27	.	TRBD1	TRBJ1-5	TGTGCCAGCAGTTGGACAGGGGGTCAGCCCCAGCATTTT	CASSWTGGQPQHF
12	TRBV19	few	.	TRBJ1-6	TGTGCCAGTAGTATAGGGTTTTCACCCCTCCACTTT	CASSIGFSPLHF
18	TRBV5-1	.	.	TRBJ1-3	TGCGCCAGCAGCTTGGTTCCGGCAGGGCCGAACTCTGGAAACACCATATATTTT	CASSLVPAGPNSGNTIYF
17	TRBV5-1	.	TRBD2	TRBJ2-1	TGCGCCAGCAGCGTATCGGGACTAGTTAGCTCCTACAATGAGCAGTTCTTC	CASSVSGLVSSYNEQFF
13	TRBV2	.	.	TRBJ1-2	TGTGCCAGCCGTCGGGCGGAACAGGATGGCTACACCTTC	CASRRAEQDGYTF
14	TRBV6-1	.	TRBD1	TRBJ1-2	TGTGCCAGCAGCCTGACAGGGGTTGACTATGGCTACACCTTC	CASSLTGVDYGYTF
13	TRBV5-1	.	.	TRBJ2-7	TGCGCCAGCAGCTTGGCCGGAGTTTACGAGCAGTACTTC	CASSLAGVYEQYF
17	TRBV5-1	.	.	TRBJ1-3	TGCGCCAGCAGCTTGGAGTTGTTGGGCAGCTCTGGAAACACCATATATTTT	CASSLELLGSSGNTIYF
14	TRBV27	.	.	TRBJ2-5	TGTGCCAGCAGTCATCAAATAGGGGACGACAGCCAGTACTTC	CASSHQIGDDSQYF
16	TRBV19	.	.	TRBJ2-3	TGTGCCAGTAGTATAGCCCTAGGAGGTCTCACAGATACGCAGTATTTT	CASSIALGGLTDTQYF
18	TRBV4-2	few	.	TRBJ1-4	TGTGCCAGCAGCCAAGACCCCGGATGGGGGGCACAGAATGAAAAACTGTTTTTT	CASSQDPGWGAQNEKLFF
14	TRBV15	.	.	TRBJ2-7	TGTGCCACCAGCAGAGCAACGACAAGTTACGAGCAGTACTTC	CATSRATTSYEQYF
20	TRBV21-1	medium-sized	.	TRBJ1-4	TGTGCCAGCAGCAACCCCCCCGGGGGGCCCTTTAAGAGCGATAGGGAAAAACTGTTTTTT	CASSNPPGGPFKSDREKLFF
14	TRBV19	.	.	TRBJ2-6	TGTGCCAGTACCCACAGCTCTGGGGCCAACGTCCTGACTTTC	CASTHSSGANVLTF
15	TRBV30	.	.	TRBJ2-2	TGTGCCTGGAGCCTAGATGAACAGGGCACCGGGGAGCTGTTTTTT	CAWSLDEQGTGELFF
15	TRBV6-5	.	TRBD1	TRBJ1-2	TGTGCCAGCAGTTTAAGACAGGGGGTAATCTATGGCTACACCTTC	CASSLRQGVIYGYTF
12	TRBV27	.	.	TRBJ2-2	TGTGCCAGCAGTTCTAAGACCGGGGAGCTGTTTTTT	CASSSKTGELFF
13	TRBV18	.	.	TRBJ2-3	TGTGCCAGCTCTAGGGGTCTCACAGATACGCAGTATTTT	CASSRGLTDTQYF
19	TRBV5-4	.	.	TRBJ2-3	TGTGCCAGCAGCTCGGTAGACAGGGAGGGTAACGGGAGCACAGATACGCAGTATTTT	CASSSVDREGNGSTDTQYF
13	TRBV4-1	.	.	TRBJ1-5	TGCGCCAGCAGCCAAGGATGGCACGGGCCCCAGCATTTT	CASSQGWHGPQHF
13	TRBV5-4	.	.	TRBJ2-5	TGTGCCAGCAGCTTCCCGGGGGAAGAGACCCAGTACTTC	CASSFPGEETQYF
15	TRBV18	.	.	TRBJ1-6	TGTGCCAGCTCACTACTATCGGGGAATGACTCACCCCTCCACTTT	CASSLLSGNDSPLHF
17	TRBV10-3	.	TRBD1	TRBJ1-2	TGTGCCATCAGTGAGGGGAGGGACAGGGGCCCCCACTATGGCTACACCTTC	CAISEGRDRGPHYGYTF
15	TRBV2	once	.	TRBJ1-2	TGTGCCAGCAGTGTTATCACACAGGGCATCGGTGGCTACACCTTC	CASSVITQGIGGYTF
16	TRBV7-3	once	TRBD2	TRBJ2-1	TGTGCCAGCAGCCCCCGTTGGCGGGGGGCCTACAATGAGCAGTTCTTC	CASSPRWRGAYNEQFF
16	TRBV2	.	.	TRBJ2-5	TGTGCCAGCAAAGGCTATCGCGACACCAGTGAAGAGACCCAGTACTTC	CASKGYRDTSEETQYF
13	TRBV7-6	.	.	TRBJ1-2	TGTGCCAGCAGCTTAGCGGGGAACTATGGCTACACCTTC	CASSLAGNYGYTF
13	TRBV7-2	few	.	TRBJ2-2	TGTGCCAGCAGCCGAGACGGCACCGGGGAGCTGTTTTTT	CASSRDGTGELFF
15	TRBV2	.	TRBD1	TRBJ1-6	TGTGCCAGCAGCGACGACAGGGGTGGACGTTCACCCCTCCACTTT	CASSDDRGGRSPLHF
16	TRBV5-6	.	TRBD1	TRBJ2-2	TGTGCCAGCAGCTTTTCCGGGACAGGGTATGGCGGGGAGCTGTTTTTT	CASSFSGTGYGGELFF
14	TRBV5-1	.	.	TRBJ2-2	TGCGCCAGCAGCTTAGGCTACTCCACCGGGGAGCTGTTTTTT	CASSLGYSTGELFF
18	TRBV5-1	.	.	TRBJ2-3	TGCGCCAGCAGCTTGGATTGGCGGGGAGAACTAGGCACAGATACGCAGTATTTT	CASSLDWRGELGTDTQYF